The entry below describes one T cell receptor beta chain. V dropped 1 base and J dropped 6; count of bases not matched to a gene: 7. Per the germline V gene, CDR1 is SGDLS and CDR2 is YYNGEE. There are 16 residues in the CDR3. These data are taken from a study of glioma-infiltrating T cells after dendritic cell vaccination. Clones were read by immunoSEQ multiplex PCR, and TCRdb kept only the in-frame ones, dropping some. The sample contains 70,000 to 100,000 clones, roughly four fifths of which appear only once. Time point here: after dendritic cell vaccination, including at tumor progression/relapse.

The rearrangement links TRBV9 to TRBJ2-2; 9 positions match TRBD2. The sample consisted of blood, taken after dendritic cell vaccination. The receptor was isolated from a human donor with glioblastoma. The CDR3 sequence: CASSVMAGGLAGELFF. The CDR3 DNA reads TGTGCCAGCAGCGTAATGGCGGGGGGGCTCGCCGGGGAGCTGTTTTTT.